One and the same sample provided the 15 T cell receptor beta chains below, sequenced in a study of blood T cell repertoires in COVID-19. The table came from immunoSEQ multiplex PCR; TCRdb's copy has only in-frame clones and leaves some out. The table includes around 86,000 clones, around nine tenths detected once. Input material: peripheral blood. Receptors were obtained from a woman of 80 years or more with acute or convalescent COVID-19.

This chain joins TRBV3-1 (or the pseudogene TRBV3-2) and TRBJ2-5, with 16 positions matching TRBD2. The trim removed 6 bases at V and 5 bases at J, leaving 12 bases unmatched. There are 18 residues in the CDR3. Germline V CDR1 and CDR2: LGHDT, YNNKEL (reference sequence). CDR3 sequence (DNA): TGTGCCAGCAGTCTTGCCGGGACTAGCGGGGGGGCCCGGGAGACCCAGTACTTC. Its translation: CASSLAGTSGGARETQYF.

The chain has TRBV5-4 and TRBJ2-1, with TRBD1 matching over 7 bases. CDR1 SGHNT and CDR2 YYREEE come from the germline V gene (reference sequence). The CDR3 extends over 15 amino acids. V lost 4 bases to trimming and J lost 8 bases; unmatched junction nucleotides: 12. This CDR3 reads CASSPGQVIDYEQFF. The CDR3 DNA sequence: TGTGCCAGCAGCCCAGGACAGGTAATCGACTATGAGCAGTTCTTC.

The chain carries TRBV14 and TRBJ2-7; 8 bases line up with TRBD2. The V and J ends lost 1 base and 1 base, in that order; junction bases with no gene match: 9. Germline-derived CDR1 and CDR2 are SGHDN and FVKESK. This CDR3 is built from 17 residues. The CDR3 coding sequence is TGTGCCAGCAGCCAAGTTCAGGGAGCGGGAGATTCCTACGAGCAGTACTTC. It codes for CASSQVQGAGDSYEQYF. Drawing the rest from reference TRBV14 and TRBJ2-7, the complete variable domain is EAGVTQFPSHSVIEKGQTVTLRCDPISGHDNLYWYRRVMGKEIKFLLHFVKESKQDESGMPNNRFLAERTGGTYSTLKVQPAELEDSGVYFCASSQVQGAGDSYEQYFGPGTRLTVT.

The chain uses TRBV18 and TRBJ1-2; 8 bases align to TRBD1. This CDR3 contains 12 residues. Germline V gene sequence: CDR1 KGHSH, CDR2 LQKENI. V lost 3 bases, J lost 11 bases, and 5 bases stayed unmatched. The CDR3, as DNA: TGTGCCAGCTCACCCCCCGACAGGGGATACACCTTC. The encoded protein is CASSPPDRGYTF.

The V and J genes are TRBV6-1 and TRBJ2-5, with a tentative D call TRBD1 (5 bases). CDR3 length equals 14 residues. CDR1 MNHNS and CDR2 SASEGT come from the germline V gene. The V end lost 1 base, the J end lost 4 bases, and 10 bases lay between the germline ends. For the CDR3, the DNA is TGTGCCAGCAGTGAAGTGGGGCCCTCAGAGACCCAGTACTTC. Its translation is CASSEVGPSETQYF.

V and J are TRBV2 and TRBJ2-5, with TRBD2 matching 14 bases. After removal of 3 bases from V and 0 bases from J, the junction contained 12 bases not matched to a gene. Germline V gives CDR1 SNHLY, CDR2 FYNNEI. The CDR3 covers 20 residues. This CDR3 reads CASSEVYVGLAGVNQETQYF. The CDR3 DNA follows: TGTGCCAGCAGTGAGGTATATGTGGGACTAGCGGGAGTCAACCAAGAGACCCAGTACTTC.

The chain is built from TRBV6-6 and TRBJ1-2; D unresolved. V gave up 6 bases and J gave up 5 bases, with 19 bases separating them. The CDR3 has 15 amino acids. The V gene's germline CDR1 is MNHNY and CDR2 SVGAGI (reference sequence). CDR3 amino acids: CASRKIGERNYGYTF. The CDR3 DNA is TGTGCCAGCAGGAAAATTGGAGAACGAAATTATGGCTACACCTTC.

This rearrangement joins TRBV27 to TRBJ2-7; TRBD2 aligns across 8 bases. The J segment lost 3 bases and the V segment lost 2 bases, leaving 12 bases of the junction unmatched. The germline V gene has CDR1 MNHEY and CDR2 SMNVEV (reference sequence). The CDR3 sequence is 17 residues long. DNA for the CDR3: TGTGCCAGCAGTTTAGTCCCCGGGACGGCGGGAGGCTACGAGCAGTACTTC. Its translation is CASSLVPGTAGGYEQYF.

The gene calls are TRBV11-2 and TRBJ2-3, with 10 nucleotides matching TRBD1. There are 20 residues in the CDR3. Germline V gene data show CDR1 as SGHAT and CDR2 as FQNNGV. The ends lost 0 bases at V and 6 bases at J; junction bases unmatched: 18. CDR3 DNA: TGTGCCAGCAGCTTAGAAGGGACAGGGGCCGCAACGGTGTCGTCGGATACGCAGTATTTT. Its translation is CASSLEGTGAATVSSDTQYF.

The chain joins TRBV19 to TRBJ2-1, with D unclear. V was pared by 1 base and J by 8 bases, with 12 bases between. Germline CDR1 reads LNHDA; CDR2 reads SQIVND (reference sequence). CDR3 length: 14 residues. The CDR3 nucleotides are TGTGCCAGTAGTATAGGGCCCAGGTCGTATGAGCAGTTCTTC. Protein product: CASSIGPRSYEQFF.

The chain couples TRBV6-5 to TRBJ2-3, with D perhaps matching TRBD1 (5 bases). V lost 6 bases and J 3 bases, leaving 10 bases between the germline ends. In germline, CDR1 is MNHEY, CDR2 SVGAGI. This CDR3 comprises 13 residues. The DNA for the CDR3 is TGTGCCAGCAGCGGCAGGGAAACAGATACGCAGTATTTT. Encoded protein: CASSGRETDTQYF.

The gene calls are TRBV6-1 and TRBJ2-1; 7 bases match TRBD1. The CDR3 runs to 16 residues. Trimming at V came to 4 bases and at J to 2 bases, leaving 8 bases not matched to a gene. Germline V lookup: CDR1 MNHNS, CDR2 SASEGT. The CDR3 nucleotides are TGTGCCAGCAGTGCACAGGGGTCCGGACCCTACAATGAGCAGTTCTTC. Protein: CASSAQGSGPYNEQFF.

As for this clone: The junction departs from germline at one end; a sequencing error may be responsible. This chain uses TRBV10-3 with TRBJ1-4, with a tentative D call TRBD1 (5 bases). The CDR3 contains 14 residues. Germline-derived CDR1 and CDR2 are ENHRY and SYGVKD. In DNA form, the CDR3 reads TGTGCCATCAGTGAAGGGGCCTTGAGTGAAAAAGTGTTTTTT. Its protein product is CAISEGALSEKVFF.

This chain uses TRBV18 with TRBJ2-7; 7 bases line up with TRBD1. The germline CDR1 and CDR2 sequences are KGHSH and LQKENI. V trimming: 4 bases; J trimming: 1 base; junction bases outside the gene matches: 1. CDR3 size: 13 residues. The CDR3 spells CASSQGQSYEQYF. CDR3 DNA: TGTGCCAGCTCACAGGGACAGTCCTACGAGCAGTACTTC.

The chain employs TRBV7-2 and TRBJ2-7; 11 bases align to TRBD2. The CDR3 is 15 amino acids. The V and J ends lost 4 bases and 4 bases, in that order; junction bases with no gene match: 6. CDR1 SGHTA and CDR2 FQGNSA come from the germline V gene. CDR3 coding DNA: TGTGCCAGCAGCTACCTAGCGGGGGGTGGGTACGAGCAGTACTTC. Translation gives CASSYLAGGGYEQYF.